This passage covers 18 T cell receptor beta chains from one sample sequenced in a study of PD-1 blockade in classical Hodgkin lymphoma. The protocol was immunoSEQ multiplex PCR, while the TCRdb copy is restricted to in-frame clones and leaves out a portion. Altogether roughly 23,000 clones are present, 90% being singletons, with the ten largest covering around 0.4%. Indicated time point: newly diagnosed, previously untreated cHL patient sample. Thawed PBMCs underwent magnetic negative selection to yield purified CD4+ T cells. The sequenced sample was CD4+ T cells from blood. Source of these receptors: a human donor with classical Hodgkin lymphoma.

The J gene is TRBJ2-3, the V gene TRBV29-1; 9 bases are shared with TRBD1. V shed 3 bases, J shed 3 bases, and the junction held 4 bases outside the gene matches. The CDR3 consists of 14 residues. Germline V CDR1 and CDR2: SQVTM, ANQGSEA. The CDR3 region has the DNA TGCAGCGTTGATGGGACAGGGATAACAGATACGCAGTATTTT. Protein: CSVDGTGITDTQYF.

This clone has a single count. The chain joins TRBV7-8 to TRBJ2-5; 14 bases are a match to TRBD2. Trimming cost V 5 bases and J 4 bases; bases outside gene matches: 9. This CDR3 comprises 17 residues. Germline lookup yields CDR1 SGHVS and CDR2 FQNEAQ. This CDR3 is CASSQGLAGVRGETQYF. The CDR3 DNA sequence: TGTGCCAGCAGCCAGGGACTAGCGGGGGTTCGGGGAGAGACCCAGTACTTC.

This clone was seen just once. The rearrangement uses TRBV2 and TRBJ1-1; 9 bases line up with TRBD1. The ends lost 8 bases at V and 6 bases at J; junction bases unmatched: 13. The CDR3 loop spans 15 amino acids. The germline gives CDR1 SNHLY, CDR2 FYNNEI. CDR3 residues: CASPRDNRGLAEAFF. Written as DNA, the CDR3 is TGTGCCAGCCCTAGGGATAACAGGGGGCTAGCTGAAGCTTTCTTT.

J is TRBJ1-4 and V is TRBV7-6, with 10 positions matching TRBD1. This CDR3 region has 15 residues. V shed 4 bases and J 10 bases; nucleotides not matched to a gene: 9. CDR1 is SGHVS, CDR2 FNYEAQ, per germline. As DNA, the CDR3 is TGTGCCAGCAGCTACCGAAGGGACAGGGGAGGAAAACTGTTTTTT. Its translation is CASSYRRDRGGKLFF.

In its sample, this clone was seen once. The V gene is TRBV5-5, the J gene TRBJ2-3, with D unclear. This CDR3 contains 14 residues. Germline V gene lookup returns CDR1 SGHKS and CDR2 YYEKEE (reference sequence). Trimming removed 3 bases at V and 1 base at J, with 9 bases between. The CDR3 DNA reads TGTGCCAGCAGCTCCCTTGAGGGCACAGATACGCAGTATTTT. It encodes CASSSLEGTDTQYF.

This clone was recorded only once. The V gene is TRBV5-1, the J gene TRBJ2-5; D gene uncertain. The V end was cut by 5 bases, the J end by 1 base, with 27 bases between. The CDR3 spans 19 residues. In germline, CDR1 is SGHRS, CDR2 YFSETQ. Here the CDR3 reads CASSPSTLSFRQFQETQYF. CDR3 nucleotide sequence: TGCGCCAGCAGTCCTTCCACTCTCTCTTTCCGGCAGTTCCAAGAGACCCAGTACTTC. Together with reference TRBV5-1 and TRBJ2-5, the CDR3 gives the full variable domain: KAGVTQTPRYLIKTRGQQVTLSCSPISGHRSVSWYQQTPGQGLQFLFEYFSETQRNKGNFPGRFSGRQFSNSRSEMNVSTLELGDSALYLCASSPSTLSFRQFQETQYFGPGTRLLVL.

V usage is TRBV10-3 and J usage is TRBJ2-5; 10 nucleotides agree with TRBD1. This CDR3 spans 15 amino acids. Germline loops: CDR1 ENHRY, CDR2 SYGVKD. V lost 8 bases and J lost 5; bases outside the gene matches: 11. DNA for the CDR3: TGTGCCATCGGTCTAAGGGACAGGGGTCTTGAGACCCAGTACTTC. Translating gives CAIGLRDRGLETQYF.

This rearrangement joins TRBV25-1 to TRBJ2-7; TRBD1 is a possible D gene (7 bases). CDR3 size: 14 residues. The V gene lost 0 bases and the J gene lost 6 bases, with 12 bases spanning the gap. Germline CDR1 MGHDK, CDR2 SYGVNS. The chain's CDR3 is CASSEYHRGGEQYF. CDR3 nucleotides: TGTGCCAGCAGTGAATATCACAGGGGAGGCGAGCAGTACTTC.

The rearrangement uses TRBV19 and TRBJ2-6, with D unresolved. The ends were cut back, 0 bases at V and 2 bases at J, with 2 bases in the middle. The CDR3 loop spans 14 amino acids. Germline CDR1 and CDR2: LNHDA and SQIVND (reference sequence). The CDR3 spells CASSIDAGANVLTF. CDR3 nucleotide sequence: TGTGCCAGTAGTATAGATGCTGGGGCCAACGTCCTGACTTTC.

This CDR3 is CASSRERSSYNEQFF. The CDR3 nucleotides are TGCGCCAGCAGCCGCGAGCGGAGCTCCTACAATGAGCAGTTCTTC. The V call is TRBV4-3, the J call TRBJ2-1, with D possibly TRBD2 on 5 matching bases. This CDR3 spans 15 amino acids. V lost 4 bases to trimming and J lost 0 bases, with 10 bases between them. Germline V gives CDR1 LGHNA, CDR2 YSLEER.

V is TRBV27 and J is TRBJ2-4; 12 positions match TRBD1. The CDR3 is 15 residues long. J was trimmed by 3 bases and V by 6 bases; bases with no gene match: 3. In germline, CDR1 is MNHEY, CDR2 SMNVEV (reference sequence). CDR3 coding DNA: TGTGCCAGCAGGGGACAGGGGGCTGACAAAAACATTCAGTACTTC. As protein: CASRGQGADKNIQYF.

The chain carries TRBV4-2 and TRBJ2-6; tentative D call: TRBD2 (5 bases). Per germline, CDR1 LGHNA and CDR2 YNFKEQ. The CDR3 has 19 residues. V was pared by 2 bases and J by 4 bases, with 21 bases between. Here the CDR3 DNA reads TGTGCCAGCAGCCAAATAAGGATTGAGGGTTCCTCGGGGGCCAACGTCCTGACTTTC. Translating gives CASSQIRIEGSSGANVLTF.

Here the CDR3 reads CASSENNREQYF. CDR3 sequence (DNA): TGTGCCAGCAGCGAAAATAATAGGGAGCAGTACTTC. The chain couples TRBV9 to TRBJ2-7; the D is unclear. V lost 3 bases and J 7 bases, leaving 11 bases between the germline ends. CDR3 length: 12 residues. Germline V CDR1 and CDR2: SGDLS, YYNGEE. The entire variable domain, with the rest obtained from reference TRBV9 and TRBJ2-7, is as follows: DSGVTQTPKHLITATGQRVTLRCSPRSGDLSVYWYQQSLDQGLQFLIQYYNGEERAKGNILERFSAQQFPDLHSELNLSSLELGDSALYFCASSENNREQYFGPGTRLTVT.

The V call is TRBV5-1, the J call TRBJ2-3; 8 bases are a match to TRBD2. CDR3 size: 15 residues. V was pared by 5 bases and J by 1 base, with 6 bases of the junction left unmatched. Germline V gene data show CDR1 as SGHRS and CDR2 as YFSETQ. The CDR3 region is CASSPSGSGTDTQYF. CDR3 nucleotides: TGCGCCAGCAGTCCGAGCGGGAGTGGCACAGATACGCAGTATTTT.

CDR3 sequence reads: CASSYERGRVNEQFF. CDR3 sequence (DNA): TGTGCCAGCAGTTACGAGCGCGGGAGGGTCAATGAGCAGTTCTTC. The chain carries TRBV6-5 and TRBJ2-1, with 9 bases that match TRBD2. Germline assignment: CDR1 MNHEY and CDR2 SVGAGI. The CDR3 runs to 15 residues. V gave up 2 bases and J gave up 6 bases; unmatched junction bases: 5.

This rearrangement joins TRBV12-5 to TRBJ1-5; D ambiguous. V was clipped by 4 bases and J by 0 bases, with 4 bases between them. This CDR3 contains 13 residues. Per the germline V gene, CDR1 is LGHNT and CDR2 is FRNRAP. The CDR3 coding sequence is TGTGCTAGTGGTTACAATAGCAATCAGCCCCAGCATTTT. Translation: CASGYNSNQPQHF.

The rearrangement uses TRBV27 and TRBJ2-3; D is undetermined. Germline V gene data show CDR1 as MNHEY and CDR2 as SMNVEV (reference sequence). V dropped 6 bases and J dropped 7 bases, with 11 bases sitting between them. The CDR3 totals 12 residues. CDR3 DNA sequence: TGTGCCAGCAGGTCTACAGCGAATACGCAGTATTTT. It yields the protein CASRSTANTQYF.

The chain links TRBV2 to TRBJ1-5; D uncertain. Germline V CDR1 and CDR2: SNHLY, FYNNEI. V shed 6 bases and J shed 3 bases, with 15 bases lying between them. CDR3 length: 15 amino acids. The CDR3 DNA is TGTGCCAGCAGGAAAACCCCCTTTTACAATCAGCCCCAGCATTTT. Encoded protein: CASRKTPFYNQPQHF.